The sequence of this TCR beta chain was determined in a study of blood T cells in healthy people across ages. Germline CDR1 is MNHNY and CDR2 is SVGAGI (reference sequence). The junction had 5 bases not matched to a gene; V was cut back by 2 bases and J by 6 bases. This CDR3 is built from 14 residues. Using a J-beta primer mix together with a sample-barcoded 5' primer, a second PCR was run for about 6 to 11 cycles. TCRdb used MiXCR to reprocess the 5' RACE reads, holding one entry per CDR3 protein. Here the sample spans under 1,000,000 distinct CDR3 sequences, around 36% being singletons. The sequence was obtained from a young man in good health. The sequencing sample was made of blood. This chain links TRBV6-6 with TRBJ2-7, with TRBD1 matching 9 bases. For the CDR3, the DNA is TGTGCCAGCAGTTACGGGACAGGGAAGTCCGAGCAGTACTTC. Protein product: CASSYGTGKSEQYF.